A single sample gave rise to the 5 T cell receptor beta chains below, sequenced in a study of cytomegalovirus exposure and HLA in healthy donors. Produced via immunoSEQ multiplex PCR; TCRdb's table is partial and in-frame only. The sample carries over 100,000 clones, around nine tenths recorded once. The sequencing input was PBMCs. The source is a woman younger than 30 in good health and CMV-seronegative.

V is TRBV30 and J is TRBJ1-5; TRBD1 might be the D (5 bases). Per germline, CDR1 GTSNPN and CDR2 SVGIG (reference sequence). The CDR3 runs 17 residues. Trimming removed 2 bases at V and 0 bases at J, with 17 bases between. The CDR3 nucleotides read TGTGCCTGGAGTTTGGCCAGGGCGATATATAGCAATCAGCCCCAGCATTTT. This sequence encodes CAWSLARAIYSNQPQHF.

The chain has TRBV6-6 and TRBJ2-7; maybe TRBD1 (5 bases). The CDR3 is 15 amino acids. Deletions cut 4 bases from V and 2 bases from J, with 15 bases between. CDR1 and CDR2 (germline): MNHNY, SVGAGI (reference sequence). CDR3 loop: CASSSGSVGPYEQYF. The CDR3 DNA reads as TGTGCCAGCAGTTCAGGAAGCGTGGGGCCCTACGAGCAGTACTTC.

The V call is TRBV7-8, the J call TRBJ1-1, with a possible D match to TRBD1 (5 bases). Germline CDR1 is SGHVS and CDR2 is FQNEAQ. The CDR3 totals 14 residues. The ends were cut back, 1 base at V and 7 bases at J, with 13 bases in the middle. CDR3: CASSLEVRDSEAFF. The CDR3 DNA follows: TGTGCCAGCAGCTTAGAAGTACGTGACAGTGAAGCTTTCTTT.

V is TRBV7-2 and J is TRBJ2-4, with 7 bases that match TRBD2. The CDR3 has 16 residues. V lost 5 bases to trimming and J lost 1 base; unmatched junction nucleotides: 8. Germline CDR1 SGHTA, CDR2 FQGNSA. In nucleotides, the CDR3 is TGTGCCAGCAGCCCCCCGTGGGGGGGTGCCAAAAACATTCAGTACTTC. Translated: CASSPPWGGAKNIQYF.

The chain combines TRBV7-8 with TRBJ2-3; 9 bases match TRBD2. V was clipped by 0 bases and J by 6 bases; unmatched bases: 7. Germline loops: CDR1 SGHVS, CDR2 FQNEAQ. The CDR3 contains 16 residues. CDR3 DNA sequence: TGTGCCAGCAGCTTAGCGCAAAGCGGGAGGATGGATACGCAGTATTTT. Its translation is CASSLAQSGRMDTQYF.